Below are 20 T cell receptor beta chains sequenced from a single sample in a study of CD8+CD57+ T cells in acquired aplastic anemia. Sequencing was done on patients that had shown CD8+CD57+ cell expansion by flow cytometry. CDR3 and TCR beta VDJ profiling relied on genomic DNA as the template. Each CDR3 protein is one row after TCRdb ran MiXCR on the reads. The data hold about 180,000 distinct CDR3 sequences, with around 48% observed a single time. The source material was sorted CD4+, CD8+, or CD8+CD57+ T cells (not recorded which) from PBMCs. These receptors all come from a human donor with aplastic anemia.

In its sample, this clonotype was seen once. The genes are TRBV2 and TRBJ2-1; TRBD2 matches at 9 bases. Germline assignment: CDR1 SNHLY and CDR2 FYNNEI. Unmatched junction bases numbered 10, after V lost 6 bases and J lost 7 bases. The CDR3 contains 15 residues. The CDR3 DNA is TGTGCCAGCAGGAGGGAGCTAGCGGGAAGGAATGAGCAGTTCTTC. Translation: CASRRELAGRNEQFF.

The V call is TRBV4-2, the J call TRBJ2-5; TRBD2 agrees at 9 bases. The CDR3 extends over 17 amino acids. Germline V gene data show CDR1 as LGHNA and CDR2 as YNFKEQ. After removal of 1 base from V and 4 bases from J, the junction contained 10 bases not matched to a gene. This CDR3 is CASSQVGAGGPRETQYF. In nucleotides, the CDR3 is TGTGCCAGCAGCCAAGTCGGGGCGGGGGGGCCCCGAGAGACCCAGTACTTC.

This clonotype occurred a few times. The chain employs TRBV10-3 and TRBJ2-7; no clear D. With 3 bases removed from V and 5 bases from J, the gap between germline ends came to 20 bases. The CDR3 spans 16 residues. Germline V gene lookup returns CDR1 ENHRY and CDR2 SYGVKD. This CDR3 is CAISDPLLGRSDEQYF. The CDR3 DNA reads TGTGCCATCAGTGACCCTCTCCTGGGCAGGTCTGACGAGCAGTACTTC.

This clonotype was seen repeatedly, ten times or more. The chain couples TRBV5-5 to TRBJ1-1, with TRBD1 as a possible D gene (6 bases). The V end was cut by 3 bases, the J end by 5 bases, with 14 bases between. Germline CDR1 is SGHKS and CDR2 is YYEKEE (reference sequence). The CDR3 contains 14 residues. The CDR3 DNA sequence: TGTGCCAGCAGCTCGGCACAGGGTTGGACTGAAGCTTTCTTT. Protein: CASSSAQGWTEAFF.

CDR3 region: CSVGTGNTEAFF. The CDR3 nucleotides read TGCAGCGTTGGGACAGGTAACACTGAAGCTTTCTTT. The V and J genes are TRBV29-1 and TRBJ1-1, with 7 positions matching TRBD1. The CDR3 is 12 amino acids. Germline V lookup: CDR1 SQVTM, CDR2 ANQGSEA. Trimming at V came to 4 bases and at J to 2 bases, leaving 1 base not matched to a gene.

The sample holds many counts of this clonotype. The chain couples TRBV5-1 to TRBJ1-1; no firm D call. V was clipped by 0 bases and J by 0 bases, with 6 bases between them. The CDR3 runs to 14 residues. Looked up from germline, CDR1 is SGHRS and CDR2 is YFSETQ. The CDR3, as DNA: TGCGCCAGCAGCTTGGTTCGGATGAACACTGAAGCTTTCTTT. It is translated as CASSLVRMNTEAFF.

This clonotype was counted many times. The chain combines TRBV7-9 with TRBJ1-2; no definite D call. The CDR3 has 14 residues. Between the trimmed V and J ends, which lost 6 bases and 4 bases, there was a span of 15 bases. The germline V gene has CDR1 SEHNR and CDR2 FQNEAQ (reference sequence). CDR3 DNA sequence: TGTGCCAGCAGTAAAAGAGGAGTACTCTATGGCTACACCTTC. It is translated as CASSKRGVLYGYTF.

This clonotype was counted many times. The V call is TRBV12-3 or TRBV12-4, the J call TRBJ2-7, with 10 positions matching TRBD2. V shed 5 bases, J shed 5 bases, and the junction held 3 bases outside the gene matches. This CDR3 has 13 amino acids. As DNA, the CDR3 is TGTGCCAGCAGTAGTAGCGGGGGGAACGAGCAGTACTTC. Encoded protein: CASSSSGGNEQYF.

V usage is TRBV10-2 and J usage is TRBJ2-2; D perhaps matches TRBD2 (5 bases). This CDR3 has 13 residues. Deletions cut 9 bases from V and 1 base from J, with 9 bases between. Germline values: CDR1 WSHSY, CDR2 SAAADI. The CDR3 reads CASRSGNTGELFF. CDR3 nucleotide sequence: TGCGCCAGTCGGAGCGGGAACACCGGGGAGCTGTTTTTT.

The chain carries TRBV9 and TRBJ2-3; no definite D call. The germline CDR1 and CDR2 sequences are SGDLS and YYNGEE. Trimming removed 5 bases at V and 2 bases at J, with 9 bases between. The CDR3 runs to 13 residues. The CDR3 sequence: CASSEAPTDTQYF. The CDR3 DNA sequence: TGTGCCAGCAGTGAGGCCCCCACAGATACGCAGTATTTT.

This clonotype appeared a few times. Since a much larger clone is just one base distant, this may be a read error. The V call is TRBV20-1, the J call TRBJ2-4; weak D call: TRBD1 (5 bases). The CDR3 contains 13 residues. Germline loops: CDR1 DFQATT, CDR2 SNEGSKA (reference sequence). CDR3 loop: CSANPTGQGIRYF. The CDR3 coding sequence is TGCAGTGCCAACCCCACAGGTCAAGGGATTCGGTACTTC.

In the case of this clonotype: This likely comes from a read error, as the CDR3 has no conserved phenylalanine or tryptophan at its end. It is unclear where the CDR3 begins or ends on the DNA, so no DNA is shown, and the CDR3 is as TCRdb lists it. The chain employs TRBV7-9 and TRBJ1-1. The CDR3 region is 11 residues in length, termini included. Germline loops: CDR1 SEHNR, CDR2 FQNEAQ (reference sequence). The CDR3: CASSLATVFTL.

This sequence joins TRBV10-3 and TRBJ1-2; a possible D gene is TRBD1 (5 bases). Trimming pared 7 bases from V and 6 bases from J, leaving 9 bases between. The germline CDR1 and CDR2 sequences are ENHRY and SYGVKD. The CDR3 sequence is 11 residues long. The CDR3 region is CAITGADGYTF. The DNA of the CDR3 is TGTGCCATCACTGGGGCGGATGGCTACACCTTC.

This clonotype was picked up a small number of times. Given a much more abundant clone one base away, this may be a read error. The CDR3 is CASSDNPEGETQYF. The CDR3 nucleotides read TGTGCCAGCAGCGATAACCCCGAGGGAGAGACCCAGTACTTC. The chain couples TRBV9 to TRBJ2-5; the D gene is possibly TRBD2 (5 bases). The germline gives CDR1 SGDLS, CDR2 YYNGEE. The V end was cut by 3 bases, the J end by 4 bases, with 13 bases between. CDR3 length: 14 amino acids. The full variable domain, with the rest looked up from reference TRBV9 and TRBJ2-5, is DSGVTQTPKHLITATGQRVTLRCSPRSGDLSVYWYQQSLDQGLQFLIQYYNGEERAKGNILERFSAQQFPDLHSELNLSSLELGDSALYFCASSDNPEGETQYFGPGTRLLVL.

This clonotype was seen a few times. The chain is built from TRBV2 and TRBJ1-6; D may be TRBD1 (5 bases). V was pared by 7 bases and J by 9 bases, with 16 bases between. Germline V gene sequence: CDR1 SNHLY, CDR2 FYNNEI. The CDR3 totals 14 residues. Here the CDR3 reads CASNSVRESSPLHF. As DNA, the CDR3 is TGTGCCAGCAACAGCGTCAGGGAGAGTTCACCCCTCCACTTT.

The chain employs TRBV25-1 and TRBJ2-5; D is ambiguous. The CDR3 contains 13 residues. Germline CDR1 reads MGHDK; CDR2 reads SYGVNS. V gave up 8 bases and J gave up 5 bases, with 15 bases separating them. CDR3 bases: TGTGCCAGCCCTCCCCCGGCCGGGGAGACCCAGTACTTC. It specifies CASPPPAGETQYF.

Note on this clonotype: A much larger clone differs from this one at a single base, so this may be a read error. This chain links TRBV19 with TRBJ2-1; D not certain. The germline CDR1 and CDR2 sequences are LNHDA and SQIVND (reference sequence). CDR3 length equals 15 residues. Between the trimmed V and J ends, which lost 9 bases and 5 bases, there was a span of 20 bases. CDR3 DNA: TGTGCCAGCAGCCCCACCCCGTTTACGGACAATGAGCAGTTCTTC. This encodes CASSPTPFTDNEQFF.

This clonotype showed up many times. The rearrangement joins TRBV4-3 to TRBJ1-2; 7 bases map to TRBD1. The trim removed 0 bases at V and 8 bases at J, leaving 9 bases unmatched. This CDR3 is built from 15 residues. Germline V lookup: CDR1 LGHNA, CDR2 YSLEER. CDR3 amino acids: CASSQDLGTVDGYTF. The CDR3 bases are TGCGCCAGCAGCCAAGATCTAGGGACAGTTGACGGCTACACCTTC.

In this sample, this clonotype turned up a few times. This chain joins TRBV11-2 and TRBJ2-7, with no clear D. The CDR3 consists of 16 residues. Germline V lookup: CDR1 SGHAT, CDR2 FQNNGV. Trimming shortened V by 2 bases and J by 1 base, and 15 bases separated the two germline ends. The CDR3 loop is CASSLSRRQKSYEQYF. Written as DNA, the CDR3 is TGTGCCAGCAGCTTATCCCGGCGCCAGAAATCCTACGAGCAGTACTTC.

The gene calls are TRBV7-9 and TRBJ1-5; D remains unclear. The CDR3 runs to 12 residues. V was shortened by 1 base and J by 9 bases, with 7 bases between the two germline ends. Germline CDR1 is SEHNR and CDR2 is FQNEAQ (reference sequence). CDR3 sequence: CASSLGSLPQHF. CDR3 sequence (DNA): TGTGCCAGCAGCTTAGGCAGCCTGCCCCAGCATTTT.